What follows describes a single T cell receptor (beta chain). No antigen is known for it. Germline V gives CDR1 MNHEY, CDR2 SVGAGI. The V and J ends lost 3 bases and 7 bases respectively, with 16 bases between them. The CDR3 covers 14 residues. The source of the sample is a study of identical twins. TCRdb processed the 5' RACE reads anew with MiXCR; each CDR3 protein has one entry. The sample comprises 450,000 or so distinct CDR3 sequences, roughly an eighth of which are singletons, and approximately 1% rests with the top ten. General observations from the study: Analyses of zero insertions could be partly confounded by invariant MAIT and iNKT cells. The study drew conclusions from cross-sectional statistical analysis, not from following the same donors. Cord blood beta clonotypes present at high abundance carried fewer insertions; no such pattern appeared in memory repertoires. Weaker excess twin sharing was seen among beta out-of-frame sequences.

Separately, the same data were catalogued under a study of yellow fever vaccine responses in identical twins.

This TCR was recovered from a woman aged 18-30 years in good health. Material for sequencing was CD4+ T cells sorted from blood. The gene calls are TRBV6-5 and TRBJ2-7; a weak D match, TRBD1 (6 bases). The CDR3 is CASSYSGHLTEQYF. In DNA, the CDR3 is TGTGCCAGCAGTTATTCGGGACACCTTACGGAGCAGTACTTC.